Listed below are T cell receptor beta chains from one sample, sequenced in a study of PD-L1 blockade in urothelial cancer. TCRdb keeps only in-frame clones here, not all; method: immunoSEQ multiplex PCR. The table has 40,000 or so clones, approximately 82% seen once. The starting material was PBMCs, obtained around atezolizumab (anti-PD-L1) treatment. The receptors derive from a man in his 60s with urothelial cancer. Each CDR3 is given without its conserved first and last residue.

>TRBJ1-2|TRBV5-5
ASSLGTDYGYT
>TRBJ2-5|TRBV7-2
ASSLGGQGRETQY
>TRBJ1-2|TRBV2
ASSASRQGQEGYT
>TRBJ1-4|TRBV7-6
ASSLYPGSGEKLF
>TRBJ1-5|TRBV28
ATDFRRGKSQPQH
>TRBJ2-1|TRBV7-2
ASSGAGVYNEQF
>TRBJ1-5|TRBV7-8
ASSSGAGREQPQH
>TRBJ2-5|TRBV10-3
AISDGSGAQETQY
>TRBJ1-1|TRBV30
AWRHTGGRTGSAF
>TRBJ1-5|TRBV5-6
ASSLRDSRGQPQH
>TRBJ2-4|TRBV2
ASSTENIQY
>TRBJ1-2|TRBV29-1
SVGLNSNYGYT
>TRBJ2-1|TRBV6-1
ASAAKNEQF
>TRBJ2-5|TRBV9
ASSVGPAQETQY
>TRBJ2-7|TRBV29-1
SVELAGEQY
>TRBJ2-7|TRBV11-1
ASSLGQGNYEQY
>TRBJ2-3|TRBV5-1
ASSLLPRTDTQY